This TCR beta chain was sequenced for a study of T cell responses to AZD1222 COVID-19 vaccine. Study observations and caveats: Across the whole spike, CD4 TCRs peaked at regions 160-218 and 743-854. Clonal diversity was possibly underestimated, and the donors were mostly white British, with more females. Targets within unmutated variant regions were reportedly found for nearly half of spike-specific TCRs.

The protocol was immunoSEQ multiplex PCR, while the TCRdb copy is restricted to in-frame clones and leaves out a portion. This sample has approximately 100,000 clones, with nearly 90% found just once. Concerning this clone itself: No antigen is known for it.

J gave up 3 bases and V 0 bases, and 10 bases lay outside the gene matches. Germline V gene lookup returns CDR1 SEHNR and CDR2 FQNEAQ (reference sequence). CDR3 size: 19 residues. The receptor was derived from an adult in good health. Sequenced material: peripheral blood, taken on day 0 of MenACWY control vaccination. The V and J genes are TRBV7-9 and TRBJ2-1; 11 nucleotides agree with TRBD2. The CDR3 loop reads CASSLADLAGGWNYNEQFF. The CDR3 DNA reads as TGTGCCAGCAGCTTAGCGGATCTAGCGGGGGGCTGGAACTACAATGAGCAGTTCTTC.